This T cell receptor (beta chain) was profiled in a study of beta chain features in type 1 diabetes. Study results and caveats: All four CD4+ subsets from Type 1 diabetes patients carried moderately but significantly shorter TCRB CDR3s. Short templates might get an advantage during PCR, and this would be equal in patients and controls. The naive, central memory and Treg TCRB repertoires of patients appeared to be more similar to one another than those of healthy donors.

CD45RO/CCR7/CD25/CD127/CD95/CD27 separated CD4+ naive, central memory, regulatory and stem cell-like memory cells by sorting. The V and J ends lost 4 bases and 0 bases respectively, with 12 bases between them. The germline CDR1 and CDR2 sequences are SNHLY and FYNNEI. The CDR3 has 15 amino acids. A note on this clone: As yet, its antigen is unknown.

Isolated RNA was reverse transcribed in full, so expressed TCRB transcripts were sequenced. About 3.57 million reads per sample were averaged for naive, central memory and regulatory samples. The table came from immunoSEQ multiplex PCR; TCRdb's copy has only in-frame clones and leaves some out. The sample lists fewer than 350,000 clones, approximately 16% occurring once. The sequencing sample was made of naive CD4+ T cells from blood. The V gene is TRBV2, the J gene TRBJ1-2; the D gene is possibly TRBD1 (6 bases). This receptor was taken from a man aged 18 to 30 with type 1 diabetes. The CDR3 nucleotides are TGTGCCAGCAGTGCTTGGGACACCGCTAACTATGGCTACACCTTC. Protein: CASSAWDTANYGYTF.